A single sample gave rise to the 13 T cell receptor beta chains below, sequenced in a study of cytomegalovirus exposure and HLA in healthy donors. Sequenced by immunoSEQ multiplex PCR; TCRdb stores in-frame clones only, minus some. The sample holds approximately 120,000 clones, around 94% seen once. What was sequenced was PBMCs. All receptors derive from a young woman in good health and CMV-seronegative.

V usage is TRBV11-2 and J usage is TRBJ2-2, with TRBD2 matching 11 bases. Looked up from germline, CDR1 is SGHAT and CDR2 is FQNNGV. V shed 1 base, J shed 2 bases, and the junction held 6 bases outside the gene matches. This CDR3 is 18 amino acids long. The CDR3 region has the DNA TGTGCCAGCAGCTTAGTGCTAGCGGGGGGCTTAAACACCGGGGAGCTGTTTTTT. This codes for CASSLVLAGGLNTGELFF.

The chain uses TRBV7-3 and TRBJ2-2; TRBD2 agrees at 12 bases. Germline V gene lookup returns CDR1 SGHTA and CDR2 FQGTGA. CDR3 size: 18 residues. The junction had 15 bases not matched to a gene; V was cut back by 5 bases and J by 8 bases. The DNA of the CDR3 is TGTGCCAGCAGCCCGTTGGGGGCACTAGCGGGGGGCCAGGGGGAGCTGTTTTTT. Protein sequence: CASSPLGALAGGQGELFF. Based on the CDR3 plus reference TRBV7-3 and TRBJ2-2, the full variable domain is GAGVSQTPSNKVTEKGKYVELRCDPISGHTALYWYRQSLGQGPEFLIYFQGTGAADDSGLPNDRFFAVRPEGSVSTLKIQRTERGDSAVYLCASSPLGALAGGQGELFFGEGSRLTVL.

V and J are TRBV6-5 and TRBJ1-1, with TRBD1 matching 8 bases. The germline V gene has CDR1 MNHEY and CDR2 SVGAGI. J gave up 7 bases and V 6 bases, and 7 bases lay outside the gene matches. The CDR3 has 13 amino acids. The CDR3 DNA sequence: TGTGCCAGCAGGGGACAGGCCAGAAGTGAAGCTTTCTTT. It specifies CASRGQARSEAFF.

This sequence joins TRBV4-1 and TRBJ2-1, with 12 bases lining up with TRBD2. V lost 3 bases and J lost 7; bases outside the gene matches: 10. CDR1 is MGHRA and CDR2 is YSYEKL in the germline V gene. CDR3 size: 17 residues. The CDR3 spells CASSHRLGLAGTNEQFF. The DNA for the CDR3 is TGCGCCAGCAGCCATCGCCTGGGACTAGCGGGCACAAATGAGCAGTTCTTC.

The chain joins TRBV30 to TRBJ2-1, with D possibly being TRBD1 (6 bases). Germline values: CDR1 GTSNPN, CDR2 SVGIG (reference sequence). The CDR3 is 16 amino acids. Trimming stripped 0 bases from V and 2 bases from J, with 14 bases between. As DNA, the CDR3 is TGTGCCTGGAGTGTACCGCAGGGGTTGCCCTACAATGAGCAGTTCTTC. It yields the protein CAWSVPQGLPYNEQFF.

The rearrangement joins TRBV27 to TRBJ2-7, with 10 bases aligning to TRBD2. This CDR3 has 15 residues. J gave up 4 bases and V 0 bases, and 3 bases lay outside the gene matches. Germline loops: CDR1 MNHEY, CDR2 SMNVEV (reference sequence). Here the CDR3 reads CASSLSPSGSYEQYF. The CDR3 nucleotides read TGTGCCAGCAGTTTATCCCCTAGCGGGAGTTACGAGCAGTACTTC.

This chain joins TRBV6-6 and TRBJ2-3; 7 nucleotides match TRBD1. CDR1 and CDR2 (germline): MNHNY, SVGAGI (reference sequence). Trimming cost V 5 bases and J 8 bases; bases outside gene matches: 16. CDR3 length equals 16 residues. CDR3 nucleotide sequence: TGTGCCAGCAGTCCAGACGGACAGGCCCCTAGGGGTACGCAGTATTTT. It translates to CASSPDGQAPRGTQYF.

This chain's CDR3 is CASSQSPGGPECEQFF. Written as DNA, the CDR3 is TGCGCCAGCAGTCAATCGCCGGGAGGGCCGGAATGTGAGCAGTTCTTC. This rearrangement joins TRBV23-1 to TRBJ2-1, with TRBD2 identical over 8 bases. Being an ORF, TRBV23-1 has a function that is uncertain. There are 16 residues in the CDR3. V lost 0 bases to trimming and J lost 9 bases; unmatched junction nucleotides: 10.

The gene calls are TRBV5-1 and TRBJ2-1; 11 nucleotides line up with TRBD2. The CDR3 is 15 residues long. Looked up from germline, CDR1 is SGHRS and CDR2 is YFSETQ. J lost 7 bases, V lost 1 base, and 4 bases had no gene match. The DNA for the CDR3 is TGCGCCAGCAGCTTGATAGCGGGGGGGGAAAATGAGCAGTTCTTC. It specifies CASSLIAGGENEQFF.

In its sample, this clone was seen once. The rearrangement uses TRBV5-1 and TRBJ2-1; 11 bases agree with TRBD1. Germline CDR1 is SGHRS and CDR2 is YFSETQ. The CDR3 is 15 residues long. After removal of 3 bases from V and 7 bases from J, the junction contained 6 bases not matched to a gene. CDR3 in DNA: TGCGCCAGCAGCTACCGGGACAGGGGGTTGAATGAGCAGTTCTTC. This encodes CASSYRDRGLNEQFF.

V is TRBV4-2 and J is TRBJ1-4, with D possibly being TRBD1 (6 bases). The V end was cut by 1 base, the J end by 3 bases, with 18 bases between. Germline V gene sequence: CDR1 LGHNA, CDR2 YNFKEQ. The CDR3 consists of 18 residues. CDR3 sequence reads: CASSQGSGGGRSNEKLFF. As DNA, the CDR3 is TGTGCCAGCAGCCAAGGGTCGGGAGGGGGGCGGTCTAATGAAAAACTGTTTTTT.

In its sample, this clone was seen once. The chain combines TRBV9 with TRBJ2-7; maybe TRBD2 (7 bases). Between the trimmed V and J ends, which lost 3 bases and 1 base, there was a span of 20 bases. The CDR3 covers 17 residues. Germline CDR1 is SGDLS and CDR2 is YYNGEE. CDR3 sequence reads: CASSAQGGARGSYEQYF. CDR3 sequence (DNA): TGTGCCAGCAGCGCACAGGGAGGGGCCCGGGGATCCTACGAGCAGTACTTC.

This sequence joins TRBV5-1 and TRBJ1-1; D is unresolved. The CDR3 loop spans 14 amino acids. Germline lookup yields CDR1 SGHRS and CDR2 YFSETQ. The V and J ends lost 2 bases and 7 bases respectively, with 15 bases between them. CDR3 amino acids: CASSFSLQVDEAFF. CDR3 coding DNA: TGCGCCAGCAGCTTCAGTCTGCAGGTAGATGAAGCTTTCTTT.